This paragraph covers one T cell receptor (beta chain) sequence. The target antigen is unknown. This CDR3 is 16 amino acids long. The J segment lost 6 bases and the V segment lost 4 bases, leaving 12 bases of the junction unmatched. CDR1 is SGHRS, CDR2 YFSETQ, per germline. TCRdb's table, derived via immunoSEQ multiplex PCR, lists solely in-frame clones and lacks some. This sample has 100,000 or so clones, with approximately 89% found just once. The time point: cycle 4 day 1 (C4D1), after 6 weeks of nivolumab. Brentuximab vedotin exposure varied, and every patient relapsed after autologous stem cell transplantation. The data were obtained in a study of PD-1 blockade in classical Hodgkin lymphoma. Study-wide results and limits: The drivers behind the repertoire differences, possibly disease activity or prior therapy, remain undefined.

This receptor was obtained from a human donor with classical Hodgkin lymphoma. The sample in question was peripheral blood mononuclear cells (PBMCs), obtained before the fourth cycle of nivolumab. V is TRBV5-1 and J is TRBJ2-1, with TRBD2 matching 8 bases. In DNA, the CDR3 is TGCGCCAGCAGCCTCCCAGGAGCGGGAGTGCTCAATGAGCAGTTCTTC. Translation: CASSLPGAGVLNEQFF. Full variable domain (rest looked up from reference TRBV5-1 and TRBJ2-1): KAGVTQTPRYLIKTRGQQVTLSCSPISGHRSVSWYQQTPGQGLQFLFEYFSETQRNKGNFPGRFSGRQFSNSRSEMNVSTLELGDSALYLCASSLPGAGVLNEQFFGPGTRLTVL.